This TCR beta chain was found in a study of T cell repertoires in cytomegalovirus infection (dated by TCRdb to the late 2010s). Some background on the complete study: Alongside well-studied HLA-B-restricted epitopes, the peptide stimulations were aimed at recently identified HLA-C-restricted CMV epitopes, whose presentation resists viral immunomodulation. Because public TCR beta signatures pointed to carriage of CMV infection together with the matching HLA type, the HLA type of each donor mattered for the analysis. Paper-wide results and their limitations: The ex vivo response was dominated by HLA-C-restricted CMV-specific TCR beta clonotypes, which also provided the single most frequent clonotype in two of eight donors. Carriers of CMV infection plus the relevant HLA type were discriminated by the cumulative frequency of public TCR beta family members in the study cohort and in an independent 352-donor cohort.

This clonotype has more than one count but fewer than ten. Its antigen is still unknown. There are no base qualities to consult, and no much larger clone falls within one base. From its cysteine to its phenylalanine, the CDR3 spans 16 amino acids. The sequence is cut down to CDR3 DNA, 48 bases in frame from base 1. Trimming at the junction amounts to 2 bases on V and 9 bases on J, and the germline ends lie 17 bases apart. The germline V gene encodes CDR1 MNHEY and CDR2 SMNVEV (reference sequence). The sample was run on an Illumina HiSeq 1500. TCRdb reworked the public reads: Q25 trimming with fastp, MiXCR clone assembly, productive beta chains retained. Here each entry gathers all rows of one CDR3 protein and keeps the most common genes and DNA. The sample includes around 69,000 distinct CDR3 sequences, with approximately 30% observed a single time. 50% to 70% of the sample belongs to the ten largest clones.

The treatment or condition tag for this specimen amounts to: in vitro stimulation with specific CMV peptide epitopes to enrich CMV-specific T cells. This clonotype was sampled from a human donor in good health (CMV status not recorded). Some clones in this sample may be carry-over from other donors' samples. The sequence joins TRBV27 to TRBJ1-6, and TRBD1 may be the D gene, going by 5 matching bases. Specimen: CD8+ T cells from cultured PBMCs, collected from culture after CMV antigen stimulation. CDR3 protein: CASSLIDSASGSPLHF. The DNA sequence reads TGTGCCAGCAGTTTAATAGACAGTGCCTCGGGTTCACCCCTCCACTTT.